This entry lists 27 T cell receptor beta chains sequenced from one sample in a study of T cell changes during pregnancy in multiple sclerosis. Clones were sequenced by immunoSEQ multiplex PCR, and TCRdb holds only the in-frame ones, with some missing. The sample lists about 60,000 clones, nearly 95% occurring once. The sequencing here drew on peripheral blood, taken in the first trimester of pregnancy. Source of these receptors: a female donor with multiple sclerosis, enrolled in a pregnancy study.

This clone was seen once. The V call is TRBV30, the J call TRBJ1-5, with 9 bases aligning to TRBD1. V dropped 0 bases and J dropped 4; count of bases not matched to a gene: 1. The CDR3 loop spans 14 amino acids. Germline CDR1 is GTSNPN and CDR2 is SVGIG (reference sequence). CDR3 residues: CAWSVGQGNQPQHF. The CDR3 bases are TGTGCCTGGAGTGTAGGACAGGGGAATCAGCCCCAGCATTTT.

V is TRBV7-8 and J is TRBJ1-1; D call uncertain. Between the trimmed V and J ends, which lost 5 bases and 4 bases, there was a span of 17 bases. This CDR3 has 15 residues. The germline V gene has CDR1 SGHVS and CDR2 FQNEAQ. CDR3 region: CASSPITEEVTEAFF. The CDR3 DNA sequence: TGTGCCAGCAGCCCTATCACGGAGGAAGTCACTGAAGCTTTCTTT.

As DNA, the CDR3 is TGTGCCAGCAGCCGCACCGGGAATGAAAAACTGTTTTTT. Protein sequence: CASSRTGNEKLFF. J is TRBJ1-4 and V is TRBV13; D is unresolved. The CDR3 is 13 amino acids. Trimming took off 5 bases at V and 5 bases at J, with 9 bases between the two ends. From germline, CDR1 is PRHDT and CDR2 FYEKMQ (reference sequence). The whole variable domain, filled in from reference TRBV13 and TRBJ1-4, reads AAGVIQSPRHLIKEKRETATLKCYPIPRHDTVYWYQQGPGQDPQFLISFYEKMQSDKGSIPDRFSAQQFSDYHSELNMSSLELGDSALYFCASSRTGNEKLFFGSGTQLSVL.

This chain connects TRBV4-1 to TRBJ1-1; D gene unclear. CDR3 length: 15 residues. The V gene lost 0 bases and the J gene lost 4 bases, with 12 bases spanning the gap. Germline assignment: CDR1 MGHRA and CDR2 YSYEKL. The CDR3 loop reads CASSQEVTASTEAFF. The CDR3 bases are TGCGCCAGCAGCCAAGAGGTCACCGCTAGCACTGAAGCTTTCTTT.

This chain links TRBV30 with TRBJ1-3; tentative D call: TRBD1 (5 bases). The CDR3 loop spans 15 amino acids. The germline V and J ends were trimmed by 0 bases and 1 base, with 10 bases remaining between them. CDR1 and CDR2 from the germline V gene are GTSNPN and SVGIG (reference sequence). CDR3 sequence: CAWSVGGHSGNTIYF. CDR3 DNA: TGTGCCTGGAGTGTAGGCGGACATTCTGGAAACACCATATATTTT.

This sequence joins TRBV11-2 and TRBJ2-5; 13 nucleotides align to TRBD2. Germline CDR1 SGHAT, CDR2 FQNNGV. Unmatched junction bases numbered 11, after V lost 5 bases and J lost 5 bases. The CDR3 runs to 17 residues. The CDR3: CASSVPGLAGRKETQYF. DNA for the CDR3: TGTGCCAGCAGCGTTCCGGGACTAGCGGGGAGAAAGGAGACCCAGTACTTC.

The chain links TRBV27 to TRBJ1-3; 7 bases align to TRBD1. V dropped 0 bases and J dropped 2; count of bases not matched to a gene: 4. Germline V gene lookup returns CDR1 MNHEY and CDR2 SMNVEV (reference sequence). CDR3 size: 16 residues. CDR3 region: CASSLSFRGPGNTIYF. CDR3 nucleotide sequence: TGTGCCAGCAGTTTATCGTTTAGGGGGCCTGGAAACACCATATATTTT.

CDR3 protein: CASRSITEDRGTDTQYF. DNA of the CDR3: TGTGCCAGCAGATCCATCACGGAGGACAGGGGCACAGATACGCAGTATTTT. J is TRBJ2-3 and V is TRBV21-1; the D segment call TRBD1 is taken from the table without a DNA check. TRBV21-1 is a pseudogene. The CDR3 is 17 amino acids.

V usage is TRBV7-2 and J usage is TRBJ2-4; D might be TRBD2 (5 bases). Trimming cost V 5 bases and J 5 bases, with 13 bases left between them. Germline-derived CDR1 and CDR2 are SGHTA and FQGNSA. The CDR3 is made up of 14 amino acids. For the CDR3, the DNA is TGTGCCAGCAGCCAGTTGGAGGTCCAAAACATTCAGTACTTC. It specifies CASSQLEVQNIQYF.

The chain carries TRBV7-2 and TRBJ1-2; a possible D gene is TRBD1 (5 bases). V was clipped by 5 bases and J by 5 bases, with 18 bases between them. Germline values: CDR1 SGHTA, CDR2 FQGNSA. CDR3 length: 15 residues. The CDR3, as DNA: TGTGCCAGCAGCCCCCCGGACAACTCAGGGTATGGCTACACCTTC. As protein: CASSPPDNSGYGYTF. The full variable domain, its missing parts supplied by reference TRBV7-2 and TRBJ1-2, is GAGVSQSPSNKVTEKGKDVELRCDPISGHTALYWYRQSLGQGLEFLIYFQGNSAPDKSGLPSDRFSAERTGGSVSTLTIQRTQQEDSAVYLCASSPPDNSGYGYTFGSGTRLTVV.

The chain recombines TRBV5-4 with TRBJ2-7, with D possibly TRBD2 on 6 matching bases. Trimming shortened V by 1 base and J by 6 bases, and 17 bases separated the two germline ends. This CDR3 spans 15 amino acids. In germline, CDR1 is SGHNT, CDR2 YYREEE (reference sequence). CDR3: CASSLLKGRMGEQYF. The DNA for the CDR3 is TGTGCCAGCAGCTTGTTAAAGGGGAGGATGGGCGAGCAGTACTTC.

The J gene is TRBJ2-1, the V gene TRBV7-9; 12 bases line up with TRBD2. Germline CDR1 and CDR2: SEHNR and FQNEAQ (reference sequence). The CDR3 spans 19 residues. The ends lost 4 bases at V and 0 bases at J; junction bases unmatched: 10. The CDR3 sequence: CASSYPLAGGPSSYNEQFF. CDR3 DNA sequence: TGTGCCAGCAGCTATCCGCTAGCGGGGGGGCCTAGCTCCTACAATGAGCAGTTCTTC.

The V gene is TRBV30, the J gene TRBJ1-1; possible D gene TRBD1, 6 bases. This CDR3 has 11 amino acids. In germline, CDR1 is GTSNPN, CDR2 SVGIG (reference sequence). The V gene lost 8 bases and the J gene lost 9 bases, with 16 bases spanning the gap. CDR3 DNA: TGTGCCGTTGTGCCGGACAGCCAAGCTTTCTTT. This encodes CAVVPDSQAFF.

This chain joins TRBV5-1 and TRBJ1-3; perhaps TRBD1 as D (6 bases). Germline V gene sequence: CDR1 SGHRS, CDR2 YFSETQ. The CDR3 is 14 amino acids. Between the trimmed V and J ends, which lost 0 bases and 8 bases, there was a span of 12 bases. The CDR3 coding sequence is TGCGCCAGCAGCTTGGTTCCACCAGGGGACACCATATATTTT. Translating gives CASSLVPPGDTIYF.

The gene calls are TRBV6-5 and TRBJ1-1; no reliable D call. Germline CDR1 and CDR2: MNHEY and SVGAGI. Trimming removed 7 bases at V and 4 bases at J, with 19 bases between. This CDR3 has 15 amino acids. CDR3 bases: TGTGCCAGCAAGGGAGCAGACATATTGAGCACTGAAGCTTTCTTT. Its protein is CASKGADILSTEAFF.

J is TRBJ1-2 and V is TRBV4-3; D is ambiguous. There are 12 residues in the CDR3. Germline CDR1 is LGHNA and CDR2 is YSLEER. Between the trimmed V and J ends, which lost 0 bases and 8 bases, there was a span of 7 bases. As DNA, the CDR3 is TGCGCCAGCAGCCAAGAGTCGAGGGGCTACACCTTC. This sequence encodes CASSQESRGYTF.

The rearrangement links TRBV7-2 to TRBJ1-4; TRBD1 aligns across 7 bases. This CDR3 is built from 16 residues. Germline assignment: CDR1 SGHTA and CDR2 FQGNSA. The ends lost 1 base at V and 4 bases at J; junction bases unmatched: 6. This chain's CDR3 is CASSLVNGQVNEKLFF. The CDR3 coding sequence is TGTGCCAGCAGCTTAGTAAATGGACAGGTTAATGAAAAACTGTTTTTT.

This clone was counted only a few times. The chain uses TRBV18 and TRBJ1-5; weak D call: TRBD1 (5 bases). With 6 bases removed from V and 0 bases from J, the gap between germline ends came to 6 bases. The CDR3 has 13 residues. Germline CDR1 and CDR2: KGHSH and LQKENI. The CDR3 DNA reads as TGTGCCAGCTCGACAGCTAGCAATCAGCCCCAGCATTTT. Translated: CASSTASNQPQHF.

V and J are TRBV27 and TRBJ2-2, with no clear D. CDR1 and CDR2 from the germline V gene are MNHEY and SMNVEV (reference sequence). The CDR3 runs 12 residues. The V and J ends lost 8 bases and 8 bases respectively, with 12 bases between them. The CDR3 sequence is CASGPSRGELFF. The CDR3 coding sequence is TGTGCCAGCGGGCCATCCAGGGGGGAGCTGTTTTTT.

The V call is TRBV5-1, the J call TRBJ2-5, with 11 nucleotides matching TRBD2. CDR3 length: 18 amino acids. Trimming at V came to 0 bases and at J to 5 bases, leaving 12 bases not matched to a gene. The germline V gene has CDR1 SGHRS and CDR2 YFSETQ. The CDR3 DNA sequence: TGCGCCAGCAGCTTGGCCTGGGCTAGCGGGGGGCCGACGGAGACCCAGTACTTC. As protein: CASSLAWASGGPTETQYF.

The rearrangement joins TRBV4-1 to TRBJ1-5; maybe TRBD1 (6 bases). The V end was cut by 0 bases, the J end by 2 bases, with 8 bases between. The CDR3 consists of 15 residues. Per the germline V gene, CDR1 is MGHRA and CDR2 is YSYEKL. The CDR3 here is CASSQERQGNQPQHF. The CDR3, as DNA: TGCGCCAGCAGCCAAGAAAGACAGGGCAATCAGCCCCAGCATTTT.

The chain employs TRBV7-3 and TRBJ2-1; D perhaps matches TRBD1 (5 bases). Germline CDR1 is SGHTA and CDR2 is FQGTGA. The CDR3 is 14 residues long. The V and J ends lost 5 bases and 0 bases respectively, with 8 bases between them. The CDR3 nucleotides are TGTGCCAGCAGCACAGGTTCCTCCTACAATGAGCAGTTCTTC. This codes for CASSTGSSYNEQFF.

The CDR3 region is CASSQISTNEKLFF. CDR3 in DNA: TGTGCCAGCAGCCAAATTTCGACTAATGAAAAACTGTTTTTT. The chain has TRBV4-2 and TRBJ1-4; D is ambiguous. This CDR3 contains 14 residues. Germline assignment: CDR1 LGHNA and CDR2 YNFKEQ. Trimming removed 2 bases at V and 2 bases at J, with 6 bases between.

The V call is TRBV4-2, the J call TRBJ2-5; weak D call: TRBD2 (5 bases). The CDR3 is 16 amino acids. V was clipped by 5 bases and J by 1 base, with 17 bases between them. Germline-derived CDR1 and CDR2 are LGHNA and YNFKEQ. The CDR3 DNA reads TGTGCCAGCAGCGCCCAGAGTGAGAGGGCCCAAGAGACCCAGTACTTC. It yields the protein CASSAQSERAQETQYF.

V usage is TRBV7-2 and J usage is TRBJ1-1, with D maybe TRBD1 (5 bases). The CDR3 consists of 14 residues. The germline V gene encodes CDR1 SGHTA and CDR2 FQGNSA. Trimming removed 2 bases at V and 10 bases at J, with 17 bases between. This CDR3 is CASSLSERGSGAFF. The DNA of the CDR3 is TGTGCCAGCAGCTTAAGCGAGCGGGGCTCAGGAGCTTTCTTT.

The chain's CDR3 is CSGIQGATGRTEAFF. The CDR3 DNA is TGCAGCGGGATACAAGGCGCGACGGGTAGAACTGAAGCTTTCTTT. The chain has TRBV29-1 and TRBJ1-1; D remains unclear. The V gene's germline CDR1 is SQVTM and CDR2 ANQGSEA. Trimming took off 7 bases at V and 5 bases at J, with 23 bases between the two ends. The length of the CDR3 is 15 residues.

The V call is TRBV28, the J call TRBJ1-1; D remains unclear. CDR1 is MDHEN, CDR2 SYDVKM, per germline. This CDR3 spans 14 amino acids. V dropped 6 bases and J dropped 4 bases, with 15 bases sitting between them. The CDR3, as DNA: TGTGCCAGCAGAACAACGGGGTTTACCACTGAAGCTTTCTTT. Its translation is CASRTTGFTTEAFF. Supplemented by reference TRBV28 and TRBJ1-1, the full variable domain reads DVKVTQSSRYLVKRTGEKVFLECVQDMDHENMFWYRQDPGLGLRLIYFSYDVKMKEKGDIPEGYSVSREKKERFSLILESASTNQTSMYLCASRTTGFTTEAFFGQGTRLTVV.